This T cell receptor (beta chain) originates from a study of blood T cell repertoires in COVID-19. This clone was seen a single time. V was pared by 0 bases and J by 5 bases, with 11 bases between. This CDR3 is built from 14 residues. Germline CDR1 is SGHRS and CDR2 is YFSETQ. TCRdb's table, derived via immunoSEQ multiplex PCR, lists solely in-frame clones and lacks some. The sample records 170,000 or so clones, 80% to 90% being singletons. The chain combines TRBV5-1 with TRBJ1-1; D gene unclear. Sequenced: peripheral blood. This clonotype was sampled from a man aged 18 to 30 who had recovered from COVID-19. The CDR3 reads CASSLGAGRTEAFF. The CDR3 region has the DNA TGCGCCAGCAGCTTGGGTGCTGGGAGGACTGAAGCTTTCTTT.